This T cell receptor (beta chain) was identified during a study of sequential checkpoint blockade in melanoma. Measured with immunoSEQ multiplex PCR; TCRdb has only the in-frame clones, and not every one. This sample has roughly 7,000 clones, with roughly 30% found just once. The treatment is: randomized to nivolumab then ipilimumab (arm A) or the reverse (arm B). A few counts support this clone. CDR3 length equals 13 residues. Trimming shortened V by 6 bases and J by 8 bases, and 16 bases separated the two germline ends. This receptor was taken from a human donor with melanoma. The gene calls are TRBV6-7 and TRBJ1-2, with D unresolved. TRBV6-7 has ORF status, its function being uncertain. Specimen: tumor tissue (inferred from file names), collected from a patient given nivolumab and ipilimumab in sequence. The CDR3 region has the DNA TGTGCCAGCAGCTCTGAGGACTTTACGGGCTACACCTTC. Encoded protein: CASSSEDFTGYTF.